This T cell receptor beta chain was identified during a study of T cells after yellow fever vaccination. Study-wide results and caveats: Subsequent to the booster, the majority of primary-vaccination clones reappeared (roughly 97% CD4, 85% to 90% CD8).

By 5'RACE template switching, TCR cDNA was produced, with a universal primer site and UMIs added in the process. TCRdb reprocessed the 5' RACE reads via MiXCR and lists one record per CDR3 protein. The sample lists about 160,000 distinct CDR3 sequences; under 7.5% were seen once. Comments on this clonotype: Antigen unknown.

This sequence was found in a man younger than 35 who received the YFV17D yellow fever vaccine. The material sequenced was CD4+ T cells sorted from PBMCs, taken about 5 days after the first yellow fever vaccination.

The DNA of the CDR3 is TGTGCCAGCAGTGCGGAGCCCGACAATCCCTACAATGAGCAGTTCTTC. Amino acids: CASSAEPDNPYNEQFF. V is TRBV25-1 and J is TRBJ2-1, with unresolved D. The CDR3 contains 16 residues. Germline V CDR1 and CDR2: MGHDK, SYGVNS. V gave up 4 bases and J gave up 2 bases, with 15 bases separating them.